There are a few counts of the clone carrying this TCR beta chain. The antigen remains unidentified. TCRdb re-derived calls from the RT-PCR reads in MiXCR, one entry per CDR3 protein. The sample lists 500,000 to 600,000 distinct CDR3 sequences; about 8% were seen once. These data come from a study of response to subunit inactivated influenza vaccine. Study-wide findings and caveats: It was suggested by the authors that few new T cells are recruited by each seasonal influenza vaccination.

Trimming took 4 bases from V and 0 from J, leaving 12 bases between them. CDR1 and CDR2 (germline): SGHVS, FQNEAQ. The CDR3 has 15 amino acids. The chain couples TRBV7-8 to TRBJ1-1, with D perhaps matching TRBD1 (5 bases). Source: PBMCs from blood, taken roughly 24 months after vaccination. The clonotype comes from a man aged 50 to 69 who received an inactivated influenza vaccine. CDR3 sequence: CASSSLGRVNTEAFF. The CDR3 region has the DNA TGTGCCAGCAGCTCCTTAGGCAGGGTGAACACTGAAGCTTTCTTT.